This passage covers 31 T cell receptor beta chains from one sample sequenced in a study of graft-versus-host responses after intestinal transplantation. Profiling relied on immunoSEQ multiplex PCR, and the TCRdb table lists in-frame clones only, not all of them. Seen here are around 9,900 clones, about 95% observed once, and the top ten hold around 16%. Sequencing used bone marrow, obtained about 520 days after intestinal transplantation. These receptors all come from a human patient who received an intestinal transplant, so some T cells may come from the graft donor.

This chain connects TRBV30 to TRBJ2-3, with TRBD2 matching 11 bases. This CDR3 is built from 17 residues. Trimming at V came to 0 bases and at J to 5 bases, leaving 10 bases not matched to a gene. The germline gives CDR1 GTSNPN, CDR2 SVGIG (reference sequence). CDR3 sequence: CAWSVGTSGPYQDTQYF. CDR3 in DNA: TGTGCCTGGAGTGTAGGGACTAGCGGCCCATACCAAGATACGCAGTATTTT.

The CDR3 reads CASSSTGGSNQPQHF. CDR3 nucleotide sequence: TGTGCCAGCAGTTCAACAGGGGGCTCCAATCAGCCCCAGCATTTT. J is TRBJ1-5 and V is TRBV6-6; 9 bases match TRBD1. The V segment lost 4 bases and the J segment 3 bases; nucleotides outside the gene matches: 4. The V gene's germline CDR1 is MNHNY and CDR2 SVGAGI (reference sequence). This CDR3 comprises 15 residues.

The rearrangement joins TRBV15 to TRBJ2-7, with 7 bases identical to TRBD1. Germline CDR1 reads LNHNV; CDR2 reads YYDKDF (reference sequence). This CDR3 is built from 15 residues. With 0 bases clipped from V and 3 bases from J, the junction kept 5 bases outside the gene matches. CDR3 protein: CATSRDMGQNYEQYF. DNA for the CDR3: TGTGCCACCAGCAGAGATATGGGACAGAACTACGAGCAGTACTTC.

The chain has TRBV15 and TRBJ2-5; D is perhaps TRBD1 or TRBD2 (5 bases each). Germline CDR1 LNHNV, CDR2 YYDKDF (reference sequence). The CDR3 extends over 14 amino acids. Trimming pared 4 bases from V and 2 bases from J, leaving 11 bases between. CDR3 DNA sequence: TGTGCCACCAGCACGGGACCGATACAAGAGACCCAGTACTTC. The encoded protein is CATSTGPIQETQYF.

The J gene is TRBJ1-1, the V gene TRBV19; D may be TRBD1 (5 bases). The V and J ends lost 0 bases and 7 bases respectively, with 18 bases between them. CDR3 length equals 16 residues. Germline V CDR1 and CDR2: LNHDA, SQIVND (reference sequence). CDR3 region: CASSIDPAGTAFEAFF. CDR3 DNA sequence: TGTGCCAGTAGTATAGATCCCGCCGGGACCGCCTTTGAAGCTTTCTTT.

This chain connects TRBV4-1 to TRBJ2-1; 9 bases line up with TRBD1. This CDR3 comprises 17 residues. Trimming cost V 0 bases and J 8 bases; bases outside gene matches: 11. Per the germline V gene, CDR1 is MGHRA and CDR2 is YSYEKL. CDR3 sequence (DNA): TGCGCCAGCAGCCAAGATAATAGGGACAGGGTCGTCTATGAGCAGTTCTTC. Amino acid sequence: CASSQDNRDRVVYEQFF.

The DNA for the CDR3 is TGTGCCTGGAGTGCAGGGTCTGATCAGCCCCAGCATTTT. Protein sequence: CAWSAGSDQPQHF. The chain employs TRBV30 and TRBJ1-5; TRBD1 might be the D (5 bases). The germline gives CDR1 GTSNPN, CDR2 SVGIG (reference sequence). The CDR3 is 13 residues long. Trimming stripped 1 base from V and 5 bases from J, with 9 bases between.

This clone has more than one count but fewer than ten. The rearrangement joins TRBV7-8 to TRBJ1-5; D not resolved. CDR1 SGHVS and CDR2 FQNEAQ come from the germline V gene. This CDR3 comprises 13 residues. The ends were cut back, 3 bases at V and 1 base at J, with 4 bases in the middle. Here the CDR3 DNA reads TGTGCCAGCAGCTTCCAGAGCAATCAGCCCCAGCATTTT. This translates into CASSFQSNQPQHF.

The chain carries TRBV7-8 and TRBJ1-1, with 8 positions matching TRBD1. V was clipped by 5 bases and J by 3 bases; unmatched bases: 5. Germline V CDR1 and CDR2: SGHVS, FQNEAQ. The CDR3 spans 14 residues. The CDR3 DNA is TGTGCCAGCAGCATATGGACAGGGTACACTGAAGCTTTCTTT. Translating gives CASSIWTGYTEAFF.

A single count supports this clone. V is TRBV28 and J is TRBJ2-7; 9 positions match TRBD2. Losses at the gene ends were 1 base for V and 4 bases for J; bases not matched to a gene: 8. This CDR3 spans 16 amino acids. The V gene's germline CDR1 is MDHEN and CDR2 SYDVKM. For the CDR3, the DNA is TGTGCCAGCAGTTTATTTCGGAATAGCGGGAGTTACGAGCAGTACTTC. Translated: CASSLFRNSGSYEQYF.

CDR3 sequence (DNA): TGTGCCAGCAGTTTATGGTGGCGGGAGGGCCTCGATGAGCAGTTCTTC. Its translation: CASSLWWREGLDEQFF. The genes are TRBV27 and TRBJ2-1, with 9 nucleotides matching TRBD2. V lost 1 base and J lost 8; bases outside the gene matches: 9. Germline V CDR1 and CDR2: MNHEY, SMNVEV (reference sequence). This CDR3 is 16 amino acids long.

This CDR3 is CASSEAKGRGDTQYF. CDR3 nucleotides: TGTGCCAGCAGTGAAGCAAAAGGGCGGGGAGATACGCAGTATTTT. The V call is TRBV6-1, the J call TRBJ2-3; possible D gene TRBD2, 6 bases. V was shortened by 0 bases and J by 5 bases, with 12 bases between the two germline ends. CDR1 is MNHNS and CDR2 is SASEGT in the germline V gene. This CDR3 comprises 15 residues.

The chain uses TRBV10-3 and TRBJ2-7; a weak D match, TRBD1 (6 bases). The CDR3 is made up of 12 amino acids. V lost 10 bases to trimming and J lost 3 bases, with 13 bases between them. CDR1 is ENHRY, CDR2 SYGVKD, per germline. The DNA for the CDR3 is TGTGCCACCGGACAGAGCGACTACGAGCAGTACTTC. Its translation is CATGQSDYEQYF.

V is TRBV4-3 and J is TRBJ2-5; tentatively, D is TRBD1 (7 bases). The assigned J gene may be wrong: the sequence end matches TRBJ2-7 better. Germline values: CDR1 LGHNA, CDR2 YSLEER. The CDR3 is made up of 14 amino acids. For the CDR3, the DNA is TGCGCCAGCAGCCAGCGGGACAGTACCTACGAGCAGTACTTC. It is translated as CASSQRDSTYEQYF.

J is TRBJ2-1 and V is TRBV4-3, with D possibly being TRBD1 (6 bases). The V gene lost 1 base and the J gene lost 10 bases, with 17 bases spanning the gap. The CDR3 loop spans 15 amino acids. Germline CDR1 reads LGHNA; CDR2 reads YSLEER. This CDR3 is CASSQAVTGLEEQFF. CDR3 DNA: TGCGCCAGCAGCCAAGCCGTAACAGGGCTTGAGGAGCAGTTCTTC.

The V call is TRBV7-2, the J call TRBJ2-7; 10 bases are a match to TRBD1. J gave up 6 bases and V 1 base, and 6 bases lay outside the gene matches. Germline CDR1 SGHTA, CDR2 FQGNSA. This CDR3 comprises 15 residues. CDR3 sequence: CASSLVPGTGAEQYF. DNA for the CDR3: TGTGCCAGCAGCTTAGTCCCCGGGACAGGGGCCGAGCAGTACTTC.

The CDR3 here is CASSQAPSGNTIYF. The CDR3 DNA reads TGCGCCAGCAGCCAAGCACCCTCTGGAAACACCATATATTTT. The chain has TRBV4-1 and TRBJ1-3, with no clear D. Trimming took off 1 base at V and 0 bases at J, with 4 bases between the two ends. The CDR3 has 14 residues. Germline loops: CDR1 MGHRA, CDR2 YSYEKL.

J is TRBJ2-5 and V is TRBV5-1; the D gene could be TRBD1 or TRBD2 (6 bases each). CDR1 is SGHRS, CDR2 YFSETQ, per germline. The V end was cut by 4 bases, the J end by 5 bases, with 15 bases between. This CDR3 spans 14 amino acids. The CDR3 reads CASSPTRGGETQYF. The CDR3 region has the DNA TGCGCCAGCAGCCCGACTAGAGGGGGGGAGACCCAGTACTTC.

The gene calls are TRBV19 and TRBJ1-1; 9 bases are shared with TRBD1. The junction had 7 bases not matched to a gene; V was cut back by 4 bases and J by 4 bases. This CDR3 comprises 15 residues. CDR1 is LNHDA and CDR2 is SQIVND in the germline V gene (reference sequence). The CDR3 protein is CASSTPDRGSTEAFF. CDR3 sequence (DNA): TGTGCCAGTAGTACCCCGGACAGGGGTTCCACTGAAGCTTTCTTT.

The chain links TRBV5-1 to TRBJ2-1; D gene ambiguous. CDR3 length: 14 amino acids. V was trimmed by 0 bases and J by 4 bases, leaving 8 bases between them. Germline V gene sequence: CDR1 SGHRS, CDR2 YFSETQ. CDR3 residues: CASSLAEGYNEQFF. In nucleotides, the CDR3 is TGCGCCAGCAGCTTGGCCGAAGGATACAATGAGCAGTTCTTC.

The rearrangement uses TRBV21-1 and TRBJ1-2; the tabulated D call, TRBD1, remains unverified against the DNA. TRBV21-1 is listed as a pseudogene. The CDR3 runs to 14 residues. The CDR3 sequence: CASTRGQVLYGYTF. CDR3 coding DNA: TGTGCCAGCACGCGGGGACAGGTGCTCTATGGCTACACCTTC.

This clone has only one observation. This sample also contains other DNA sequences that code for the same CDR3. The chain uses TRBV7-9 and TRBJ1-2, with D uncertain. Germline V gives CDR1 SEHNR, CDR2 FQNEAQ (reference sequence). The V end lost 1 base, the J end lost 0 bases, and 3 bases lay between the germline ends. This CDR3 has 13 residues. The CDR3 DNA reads TGTGCCAGCAGCTTAGGTACTAACTATGGCTACACCTTC. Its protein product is CASSLGTNYGYTF.

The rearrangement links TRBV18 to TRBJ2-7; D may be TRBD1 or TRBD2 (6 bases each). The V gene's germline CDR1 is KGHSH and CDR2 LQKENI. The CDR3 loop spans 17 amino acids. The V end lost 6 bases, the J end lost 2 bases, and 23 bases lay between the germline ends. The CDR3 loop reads CASSPGSGRGGTYEQYF. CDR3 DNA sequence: TGTGCCAGCTCCCCCGGGAGTGGCAGGGGTGGCACCTACGAGCAGTACTTC.

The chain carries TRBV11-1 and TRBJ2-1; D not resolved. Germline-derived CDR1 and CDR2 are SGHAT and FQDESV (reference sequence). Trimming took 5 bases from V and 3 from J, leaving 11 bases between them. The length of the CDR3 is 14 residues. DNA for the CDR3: TGTGCCAGCAGCCCGAGATCCTTCTACAATGAGCAGTTCTTC. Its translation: CASSPRSFYNEQFF. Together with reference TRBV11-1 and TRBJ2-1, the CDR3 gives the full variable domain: EAEVAQSPRYKITEKSQAVAFWCDPISGHATLYWYRQILGQGPELLVQFQDESVVDDSQLPKDRFSAERLKGVDSTLKIQPAELGDSAMYLCASSPRSFYNEQFFGPGTRLTVL.

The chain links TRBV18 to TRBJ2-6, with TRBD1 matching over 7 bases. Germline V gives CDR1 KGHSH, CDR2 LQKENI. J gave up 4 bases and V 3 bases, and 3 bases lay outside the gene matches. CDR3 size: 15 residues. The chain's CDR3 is CASSPTGPGANVLTF. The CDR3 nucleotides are TGTGCCAGCTCACCGACAGGGCCCGGGGCCAACGTCCTGACTTTC.

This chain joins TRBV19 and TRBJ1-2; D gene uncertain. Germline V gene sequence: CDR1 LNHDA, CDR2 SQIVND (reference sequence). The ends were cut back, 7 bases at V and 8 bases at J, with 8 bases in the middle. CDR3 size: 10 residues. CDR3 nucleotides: TGTGCCAGTAAGCGGGAGGGCTACACCTTC. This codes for CASKREGYTF. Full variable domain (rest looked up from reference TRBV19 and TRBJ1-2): DGGITQSPKYLFRKEGQNVTLSCEQNLNHDAMYWYRQDPGQGLRLIYYSQIVNDFQKGDIAEGYSVSREKKESFPLTVTSAQKNPTAFYLCASKREGYTFGSGTRLTVV.

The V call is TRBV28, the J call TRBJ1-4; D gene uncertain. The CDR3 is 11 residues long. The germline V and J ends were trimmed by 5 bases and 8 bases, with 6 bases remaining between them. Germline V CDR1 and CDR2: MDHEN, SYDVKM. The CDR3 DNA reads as TGTGCCAGCAGTCTTAAGGAAAAACTGTTTTTT. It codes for CASSLKEKLFF.

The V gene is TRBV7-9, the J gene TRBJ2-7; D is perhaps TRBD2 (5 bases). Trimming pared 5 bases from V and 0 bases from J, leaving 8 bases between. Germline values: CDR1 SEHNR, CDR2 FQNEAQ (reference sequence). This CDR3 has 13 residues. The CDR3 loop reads CASSHGISYEQYF. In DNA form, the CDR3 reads TGTGCCAGCAGCCACGGGATCTCCTACGAGCAGTACTTC.

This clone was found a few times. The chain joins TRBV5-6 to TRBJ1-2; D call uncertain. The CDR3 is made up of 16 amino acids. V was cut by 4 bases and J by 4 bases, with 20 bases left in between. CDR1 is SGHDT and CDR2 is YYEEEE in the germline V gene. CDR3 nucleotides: TGTGCCAGCAGCAGCCCATCCAGGACTGACATCTATGGCTACACCTTC. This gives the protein CASSSPSRTDIYGYTF.

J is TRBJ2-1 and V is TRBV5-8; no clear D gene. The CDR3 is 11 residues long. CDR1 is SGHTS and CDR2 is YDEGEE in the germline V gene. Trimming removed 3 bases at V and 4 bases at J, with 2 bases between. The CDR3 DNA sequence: TGTGCCAGCAGCTCGTACAATGAGCAGTTCTTC. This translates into CASSSYNEQFF.

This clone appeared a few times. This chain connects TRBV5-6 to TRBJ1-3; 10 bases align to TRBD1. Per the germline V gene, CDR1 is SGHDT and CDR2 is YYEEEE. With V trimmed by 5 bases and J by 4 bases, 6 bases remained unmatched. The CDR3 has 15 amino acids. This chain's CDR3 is CASSWGQGRGNTIYF. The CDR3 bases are TGTGCCAGCAGTTGGGGACAGGGGCGAGGAAACACCATATATTTT.